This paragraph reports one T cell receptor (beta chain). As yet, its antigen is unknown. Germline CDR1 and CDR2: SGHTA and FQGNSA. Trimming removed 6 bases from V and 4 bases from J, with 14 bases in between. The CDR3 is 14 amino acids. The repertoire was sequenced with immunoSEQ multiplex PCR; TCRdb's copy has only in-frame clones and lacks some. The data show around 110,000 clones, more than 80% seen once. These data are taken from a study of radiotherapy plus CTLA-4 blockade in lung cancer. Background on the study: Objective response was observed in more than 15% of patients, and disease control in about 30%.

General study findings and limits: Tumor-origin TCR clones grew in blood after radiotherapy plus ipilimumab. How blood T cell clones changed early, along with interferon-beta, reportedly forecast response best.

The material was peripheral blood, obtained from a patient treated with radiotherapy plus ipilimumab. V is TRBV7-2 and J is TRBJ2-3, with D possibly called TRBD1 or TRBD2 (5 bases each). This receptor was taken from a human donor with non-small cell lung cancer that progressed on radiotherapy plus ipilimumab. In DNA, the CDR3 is TGTGCCAGCAGGGTGGGGTGGGGGTCAGATACGCAGTATTTT. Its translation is CASRVGWGSDTQYF.